This TCR beta chain stems from a study of cytomegalovirus exposure and HLA in healthy donors (TCRdb year 2017). Some background on the complete study: An earlier analysis of several hundred of the donors reported 250 to 350 Gb of sequence data and about 120 million unique TCR beta sequences obtained from 150 million to 200 million T cells. In a later analysis, previously published TCR beta repertoires from more than 500 donors were re-analyzed and high-resolution HLA genotyping was added so that TCR occurrence patterns could be studied. Alongside the repertoire data, information on donor age, sex, ethnicity and CMV serostatus was compiled. Because of strong linkage in the cohort, four to six DR-DQ haplotypes were treated as single units for association and clustering. The study combined high-throughput TCR immunosequencing, statistical association of individual TCRs with disease status, and machine learning to predict cytomegalovirus infection status. HLA typing covered class I and class II loci at four-digit resolution. Across around 400 genotyped donors of the cohort, an average of about 240,000 unique TCR beta nucleotide sequences per donor were sequenced, and roughly 20% of those sequences were non-productive. Along with the approximately 700-subject first cohort, a separate validation cohort of over 90 different subjects was used. Typing coverage differed by locus: A, B, C, DRB1 and DQB1 were typed in roughly 620-630 donors, DQA1 in about 560, DPA1 in 600 to 610, and DPB1 in around 440. In a later genetic analysis, genome-wide SNP genotypes for about 55% of the roughly 670 donors were used, and that subset was treated as a discovery cohort. The study aimed to test whether cataloging public T cell receptors could reveal signatures of past pathogen exposure. The T cell repertoires of 666 subjects were profiled by immunosequencing and related to cytomegalovirus serostatus. Around 330 gigabases of sequencing data and 70 million to 95 million unique TCR sequences made up an early release that covered over 550 HLA-typed donors. Of the 300 to 450 genotyped donors, less than 85% were placed in the genetic ancestry cluster associated with self-reported Caucasian donors. An earlier analysis of some 500 of the donors used high-throughput TCR beta sequencing to judge whether each TCR beta V gene segment behaved as functional or pseudogenic. Every repertoire in the discovery cohort had been generated on one and the same sequencing platform. The later analysis used no new phenotypic data to find candidate immune exposures, relying instead on TCR beta sequences and their occurrence across donors.

As regards this clone: The target of this receptor is not known. The sample holds no much larger clone one base away, and base qualities are not on file.

Library preparation was by the immunoSEQ multiplex PCR assay. For the multiplex PCR, a mixture combining 60 forward primers for TCR Vbeta segments and 13 reverse primers for TCR Jbeta segments was used. Amplification of the CDR3 region of rearranged TCR beta genes was performed with a multiplex PCR assay on genomic DNA. The amplified TCR beta libraries were sequenced on the Illumina HiSeq System as 87-base-pair reads. The original pipeline was this. A later analysis tallied 80 million to 95 million unique TCR beta chains across the 610 or so repertoires, and some 12 million of those chains were shared by two or more donors. To remove PCR and sequencing errors, raw reads were error-corrected and collapsed into unique sequences using a nearest-neighbor algorithm that merged closely related sequences. Alignment of CDR3 sequences to IMGT reference sequences was used to assign V, D and J gene segments. Each retained sequence needed at least a six-nucleotide match to both a V gene segment and a J gene segment. Rearrangements were called productive when the CDR3 lacked stop codons and stayed in frame with V and J; all others were non-productive. CDR3 was defined by IMGT convention, running from the second conserved V-encoded cysteine to the conserved J-encoded phenylalanine. The earlier analysis of about 590 of the donors excluded sequences that lacked an unambiguous match to a single V gene segment. An earlier analysis of about 600 of the donors called V segments functional above 56.7% productive rearrangements and segregating when the between-donor standard deviation exceeded 5%. To diagnose cytomegalovirus status from the catalog of TCR beta chain sequences, a statistical classification framework was built. In a later analysis, V and J genes were assigned by comparing TCR nucleotide sequences against IMGT/GENE-DB human TR gene sequences. A later analysis assigned CDR3 sequences and most-parsimonious VDJ recombination scenarios with the TCRdist pipeline. In a later analysis, every TCR beta chain was defined by the combination of its CDR3 amino acid sequence and its V-gene family, and reads without a unique V-gene family were dropped. To address suspected cross-contamination and a sequencing artifact, a later analysis removed approximately 600 highly shared, low-generation-probability nucleotide sequences. A later analysis calculated a clonal expansion index for each public chain from normalized within-repertoire ranks of inferred template counts. A later analysis computed generation probabilities with a VDJ recombination model fitted to out-of-frame rearrangements, and checked the results against IGoR. Hypergeometric tests were used in a later analysis to score TCR-TCR, TCR-HLA and TCR-CMV co-occurrence, with a repertoire-size bias correction applied to the TCR pairs. False discovery rates were estimated in a later analysis by permuting HLA or CMV assignments 20 times. In a later analysis, co-occurring TCRs were grouped with DBSCAN, and TCRdist sequence similarity was added when clustering was performed within HLA-allele-positive subsets. Repertoires with fewer than 30,000 or more than 120,000 public chains, plus five repertoires with anomalous nucleotide sharing, were excluded from co-occurrence clustering. What TCRdb holds here is the immuneACCESS table cut down to in-frame rearrangements. Part of the clones is not present; checked against another copy, under half of the missing clones reflect an unresolved V gene, and the others are unexplained. Clone size and V and J calls were adopted from that table, with D and trimming inferred from the DNA. The sample table contains approximately 76,000 clones; only one count was recorded for more than 65% of them. Together, the top ten hold 15% to 20% of the sample.

The cohort was made up of 650 to 700 healthy bone marrow donors. At the time of sampling, all cohort members were nominally healthy, though unrecorded immune exposures were likely present. The donor tested CMV seropositive and was one of the 289 seropositive cohort members. A peripheral blood sample was collected from each donor, and TCR beta sequencing was performed on peripheral blood mononuclear cells. The Qiagen DNeasy Blood Extraction Kit was used to extract genomic DNA from the blood cell samples. Via the germline V gene, CDR1 is SNHLY and CDR2 FYNNEI. Clipping removes 11 bases from V and 9 bases from J, with 6 as the unmatched junction base count. Its CDR3 holds 11 amino acids, cysteine through phenylalanine. Here the CDR3 DNA is all that survives: 33 bases in frame from base 1. The paper as a whole reports these results and caveats: The earlier analysis of about 600 of the donors excluded 15 to 20 rarely observed V segments, including chromosome 9 orphons, because counts were too low. Immune exposure information for the cohort was limited to CMV serostatus. In a later analysis, HLA-associated TCR beta chains were found to be more clonally expanded and to have lower generation probabilities than equally common non-associated chains. In a later genetic analysis, fewer N-insertions in productive TCRs were reported among donors in an Asian-associated ancestry cluster than the approximately 630-donor mean. A few of the identified cytomegalovirus-associated TCR beta chains were confirmed in vitro to be specific for cytomegalovirus antigens. Because HLA typing was unavailable for some donors at each locus, only the typed subset was used in association tests. A later analysis found that most CMV-associated TCR beta chains appeared HLA-restricted, with HLA associations seemingly driven largely by CMV exposure. Across donors, most TCR sequences were observed very rarely, whereas some public TCRs were present in many individuals. A further reported finding was that TCR beta sequences accurately predicted the HLA-A and HLA-B alleles for most subjects in the first cohort. A later genetic analysis associated a missense DCLRE1C variant with V-gene and J-gene trimming of TCR beta chains, and an independent cohort replicated the association. In the study, 164 TCR beta chains were listed as associated with cytomegalovirus. Linkage disequilibrium might explain the correlated functional status among segregating V segments, but an unknown experimental factor could not be excluded. A group of highly shared sequence variants was considered likely to be a technical artifact of the sequencing pipeline. Some IMGT-functional V segments, including TRBV6-2 and TRBV6-3, could not be told apart with the 87-base-pair reads, so those segments were excluded. Broadly in line with IMGT annotations, most TCR beta V segments showed up in productive rearrangements about 87% or about 30% of the time in an earlier analysis of around 550 of the donors. It was suggested by the authors that the approach could potentially be generalized to other disease states and immunological phenotypes. When HLA alleles, especially DR and DQ, strongly co-occurred, attributing TCR associations to individual alleles was difficult. According to a later analysis, TCR association rates differed among HLA loci, with DRB1 alleles showing the most associated TCRs and HLA-C alleles showing the fewest. Only TCR beta chains were sequenced in this cohort, and the absence of alpha or paired-chain data limited detectable features. According to a later analysis, parvovirus B19, influenza, CMV and Epstein-Barr virus appeared linked to several top co-occurrence clusters. Roughly uniform sequencing depth across donors was assumed in presence/absence analyses, although this assumption may not hold. In both the original and validation cohorts, the classifier was reported to diagnose cytomegalovirus status with high specificity and sensitivity. A later analysis associated 16,951 TCR beta sequences with specific HLA alleles at a false discovery rate of 0.05.

The sequence was obtained from a middle-aged woman in good health and CMV-seropositive. The sample consisted of PBMCs. The sequence joins TRBV2 to TRBJ2-1, and TRBD2 aligns with 8 junction nucleotides. The DNA sequence reads TGTGCCGGGACTAGTGGGATTGAGCAGTTCTTC. Translated, it reads CAGTSGIEQFF.